This T cell receptor (beta chain) was sequenced during a study of T cells in Graves' hyperthyroidism and ophthalmopathy. The germline CDR1 and CDR2 sequences are MNHNS and SASEGT. The CDR3 covers 10 residues. V lost 3 bases to trimming and J lost 6 bases, with 2 bases between them. The study defined stable Graves' hyperthyroidism as no ophthalmopathy progression within 18 months. This clonotype came up many times. TCR beta CDR3 regions were amplified from RNA. A first-round RT-PCR of the TCR CDR3 used the HTBI primer set. Using its own MiXCR run on the multiplex PCR reads, TCRdb lists one record per CDR3 protein. The sample holds 450,000 to 600,000 distinct CDR3 sequences, around 13% seen once.

This clonotype originated in a woman aged 40-49 years with Graves' hyperthyroidism. The rearrangement joins TRBV6-1 to TRBJ1-2; no definite D call. Source material: blood. For the CDR3, the DNA is TGTGCCAGCAGTGAGAATGGCTACACCTTC. This encodes CASSENGYTF.